The source of this T cell receptor (beta chain) is a study of blood T cell repertoires in COVID-19. Across the study: COVID-19 samples collected from the United States, Italy and Spain covered acute and convalescent phases.

Germline V CDR1 and CDR2: MGHRA, YSYEKL. V dropped 2 bases and J dropped 2; count of bases not matched to a gene: 5. The CDR3 is 15 residues long. Authors' data handling: Amplification of reference gene primers was used by the study to estimate nucleated cell counts. Libraries were prepared by immunoSEQ multiplex PCR; TCRdb keeps only in-frame clonotypes and omits some of them. From that table come the V and J calls and clone size; the DNA was used to work out D and trimming. This sample has around 76,000 clones, with more than 85% found just once. The sequence was collected from a man between 60 and 75 years old with acute or convalescent COVID-19. The chain is built from TRBV4-1 and TRBJ2-5, with 7 bases matching TRBD2. Input material: peripheral blood. The CDR3 here is CASSQTGLTQETQYF. The CDR3 region has the DNA TGCGCCAGCAGCCAAACGGGACTAACTCAAGAGACCCAGTACTTC.